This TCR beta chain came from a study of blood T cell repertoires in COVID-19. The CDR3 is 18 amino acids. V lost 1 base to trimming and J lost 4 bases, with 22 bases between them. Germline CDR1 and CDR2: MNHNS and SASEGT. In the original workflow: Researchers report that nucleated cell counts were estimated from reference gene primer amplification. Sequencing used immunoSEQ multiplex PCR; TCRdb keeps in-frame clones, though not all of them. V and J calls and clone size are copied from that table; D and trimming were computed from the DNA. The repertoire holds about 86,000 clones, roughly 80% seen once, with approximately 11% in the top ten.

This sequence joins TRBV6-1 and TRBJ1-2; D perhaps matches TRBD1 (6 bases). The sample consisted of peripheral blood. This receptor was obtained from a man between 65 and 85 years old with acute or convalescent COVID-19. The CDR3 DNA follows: TGTGCCAGCAGTGAAGTGCGGCCCGGACAGCTTCAAATCTATGGCTACACCTTC. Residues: CASSEVRPGQLQIYGYTF.